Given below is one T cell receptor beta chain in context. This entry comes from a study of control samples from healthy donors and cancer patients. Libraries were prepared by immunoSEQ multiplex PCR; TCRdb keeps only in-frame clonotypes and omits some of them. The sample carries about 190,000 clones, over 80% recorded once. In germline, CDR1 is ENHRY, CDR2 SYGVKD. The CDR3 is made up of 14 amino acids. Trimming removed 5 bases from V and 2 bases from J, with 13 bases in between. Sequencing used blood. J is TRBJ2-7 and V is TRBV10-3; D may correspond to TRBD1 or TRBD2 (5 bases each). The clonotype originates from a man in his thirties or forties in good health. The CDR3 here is CAISFRDGPYEQYF. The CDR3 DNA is TGTGCCATCAGTTTCCGGGACGGGCCCTACGAGCAGTACTTC.